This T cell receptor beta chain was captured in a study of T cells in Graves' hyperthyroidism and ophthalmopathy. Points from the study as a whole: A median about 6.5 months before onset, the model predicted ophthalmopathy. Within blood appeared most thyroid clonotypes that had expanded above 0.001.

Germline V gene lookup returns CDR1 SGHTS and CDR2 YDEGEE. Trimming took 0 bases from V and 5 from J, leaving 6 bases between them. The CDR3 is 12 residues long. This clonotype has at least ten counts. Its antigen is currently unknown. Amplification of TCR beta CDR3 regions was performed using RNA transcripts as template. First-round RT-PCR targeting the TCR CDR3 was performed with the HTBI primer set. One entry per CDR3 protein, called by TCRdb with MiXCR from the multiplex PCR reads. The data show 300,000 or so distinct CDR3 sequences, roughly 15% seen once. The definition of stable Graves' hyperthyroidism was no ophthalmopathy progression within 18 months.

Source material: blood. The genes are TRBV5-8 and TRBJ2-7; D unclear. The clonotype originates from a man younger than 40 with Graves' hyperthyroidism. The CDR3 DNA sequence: TGTGCCAGCAGCTTGGGACGAGACGAGCAGTACTTC. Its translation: CASSLGRDEQYF.